Sequencing of this T cell receptor beta chain was carried out in a study of blood T cell repertoires in COVID-19. The wider study: The study drew acute and convalescent COVID-19 samples from the United States, Italy and Spain. The cDNA or gDNA used as material had been derived from T cells, B-cell-depleted T cells, or PBMCs.

The V end lost 3 bases, the J end lost 6 bases, and 18 bases lay between the germline ends. The germline gives CDR1 LNHDA, CDR2 SQIVND (reference sequence). The CDR3 loop spans 16 amino acids. Original methodology: For nucleated cells, counts were estimated from reference gene primer amplification. The protocol was immunoSEQ multiplex PCR, while the TCRdb copy is restricted to in-frame clones and leaves out a portion. V and J calls and clone size are copied from that table; D and trimming were computed from the DNA. Altogether tens of thousands of clones are present, around 80% being singletons, with the ten largest covering roughly an eighth.

The sequencing input was peripheral blood. The sequence derives from a woman of 80 years or more with acute or convalescent COVID-19. V usage is TRBV19 and J usage is TRBJ2-1; possibly TRBD2 for D (5 bases). The CDR3 region is CASSIRVARWSNEQFF. In DNA, the CDR3 is TGTGCCAGTAGTATTAGGGTAGCGCGGTGGTCCAATGAGCAGTTCTTC.